This T cell receptor (beta chain) is drawn from a study of blood T cell repertoires in COVID-19 (dated by TCRdb to 2019 to 2021). Concerning the study at large: Samples covering the acute and convalescent phases of COVID-19 were provided by collaborators in the United States, Italy and Spain. The prospective study material was composed of cDNA or gDNA derived from T cells, B-cell-depleted T cells, or PBMCs. Deeply sampled blood TCRbeta repertoires from subjects exposed to, actively infected with, or recovered from COVID-19 were included in the dataset. A freely available public database, intended as a resource for researchers studying the immune response to SARS-CoV-2, is where the repertoires were released. The samples were drawn from two sources: the first 160 participants of the ongoing ImmuneRACE study, and some 1,300 subjects contributed by 6 global collaborators. A de-identified subject ID, COVID-19 status, age in years and sex were almost always included in the sample metadata. Where available, HLA class I and class II types were taken from metadata supplied by the sample provider and were not determined by assay-based typing.

Of note for this clone: The antigen it binds to is not known. No base-level quality is on record; no much larger clone is a single base apart.

TCRbeta CDR3 regions were amplified from genomic DNA by means of the immunoSEQ Assay, a bias-controlled multiplex PCR. The source study handled its data this way. The number of nucleated cells in each sample was estimated from the amplification of reference gene primers within the assay. To quantify the absolute abundance of each unique TCRbeta CDR3 rearrangement, sequence reads were collapsed and filtered. Productive Simpson clonality was computed per sample as the square root of Simpson's diversity index over productive rearrangements. The clones in this table, taken by TCRdb from immuneACCESS, are in-frame only. Not every clone is retained; where verified, under half of the shortfall comes from an unresolved V gene, and the cause of the rest is unknown. V and J calls and clone size are given by that table; D and trimming were obtained from the DNA. This sample gives about 220,000 clones in total; about 83% of them show up just once. The ten biggest clones cover 3% to 4.5% of the sample.

Study-wide conclusions, independent of this receptor: The quantity of clinical and demographic metadata differed by source and by participant and was supplied without curation.

Spanning cysteine to phenylalanine, the CDR3 consists of 15 amino acids. Only CDR3 DNA is held: 45 bases, read in frame from base 1. Clipping removes 0 bases from V and 7 bases from J, with 6 as the unmatched junction base count. In the germline V gene (reference sequence), CDR1 corresponds to GTSNPN and CDR2 to SVGIG. Participants in the prospective study were aged about 18 to 100 years, lived in 20 to 30 United States geographic areas, and enrolled through a virtual design. To assign participants to cohorts, the prospective study relied on clinical history that participants themselves reported in a screening survey and a study questionnaire. Exposed participants were defined as having been in contact with someone with a PCR-confirmed or clinician-diagnosed COVID-19 case within 2 weeks of study entry. Mobile phlebotomists in the prospective study collected whole blood, serum and a nasopharyngeal or oropharyngeal swab from every participant. Participants in the prospective study had the option to provide additional blood draws and questionnaires over a roughly 2-month period. Before DNA extraction, prospective study blood samples were shipped either frozen or at room temperature.

The chain employs TRBV30 and TRBJ1-5, with 10 middle bases fitting TRBD1. The specimen was PBMCs or T cells enriched from blood (not recorded which). This receptor was taken from a woman aged 35 to 49 who had been exposed to COVID-19. CDR3 reads: CAWSVGGTGEQPQHF. The DNA sequence is as follows: TGTGCCTGGAGTGTAGGGGGGACAGGGGAACAGCCCCAGCATTTT.